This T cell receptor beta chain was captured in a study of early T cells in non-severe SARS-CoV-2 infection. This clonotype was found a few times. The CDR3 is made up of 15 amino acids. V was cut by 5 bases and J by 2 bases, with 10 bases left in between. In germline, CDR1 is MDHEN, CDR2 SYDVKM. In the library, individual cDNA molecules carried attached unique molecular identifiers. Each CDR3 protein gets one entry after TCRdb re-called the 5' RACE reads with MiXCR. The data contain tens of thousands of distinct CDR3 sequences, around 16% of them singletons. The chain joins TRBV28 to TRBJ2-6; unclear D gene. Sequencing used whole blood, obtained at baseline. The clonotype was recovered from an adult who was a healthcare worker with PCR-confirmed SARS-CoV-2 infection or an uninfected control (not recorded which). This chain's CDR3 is CASSNLQTGANVLTF. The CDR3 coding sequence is TGTGCCAGCAGTAACTTACAGACTGGGGCCAACGTCCTGACTTTC.